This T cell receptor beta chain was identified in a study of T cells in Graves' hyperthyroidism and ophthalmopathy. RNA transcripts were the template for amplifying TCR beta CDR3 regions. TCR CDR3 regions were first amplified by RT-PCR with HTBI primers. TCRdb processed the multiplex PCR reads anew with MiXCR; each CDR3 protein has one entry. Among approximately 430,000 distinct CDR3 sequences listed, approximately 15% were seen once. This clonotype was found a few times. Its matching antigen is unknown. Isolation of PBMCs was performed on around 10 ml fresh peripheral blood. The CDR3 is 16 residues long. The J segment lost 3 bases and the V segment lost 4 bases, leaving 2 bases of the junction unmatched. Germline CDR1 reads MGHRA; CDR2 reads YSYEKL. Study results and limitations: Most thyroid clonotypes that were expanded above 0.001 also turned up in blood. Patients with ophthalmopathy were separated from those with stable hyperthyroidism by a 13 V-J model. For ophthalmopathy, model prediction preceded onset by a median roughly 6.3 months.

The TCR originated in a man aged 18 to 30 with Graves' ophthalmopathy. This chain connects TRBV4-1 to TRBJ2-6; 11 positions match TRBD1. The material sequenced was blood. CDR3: CASSRDRGGGANVLTF. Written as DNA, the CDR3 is TGCGCCAGCAGCCGGGACAGGGGGGGTGGGGCCAACGTCCTGACTTTC.